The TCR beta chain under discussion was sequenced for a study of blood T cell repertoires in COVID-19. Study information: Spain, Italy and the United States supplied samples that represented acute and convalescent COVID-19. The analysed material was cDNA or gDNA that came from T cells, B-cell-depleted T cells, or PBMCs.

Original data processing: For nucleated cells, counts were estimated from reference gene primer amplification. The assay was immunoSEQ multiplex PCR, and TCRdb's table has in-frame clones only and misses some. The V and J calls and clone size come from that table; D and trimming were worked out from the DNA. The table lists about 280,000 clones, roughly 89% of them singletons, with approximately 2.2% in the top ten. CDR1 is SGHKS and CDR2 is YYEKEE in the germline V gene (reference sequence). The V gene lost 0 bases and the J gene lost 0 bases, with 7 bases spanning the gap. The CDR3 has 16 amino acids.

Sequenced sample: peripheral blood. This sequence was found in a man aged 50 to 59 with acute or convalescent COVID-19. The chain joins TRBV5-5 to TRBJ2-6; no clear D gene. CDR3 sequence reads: CASSLAPSSGANVLTF. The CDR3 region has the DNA TGTGCCAGCAGCTTGGCCCCGAGCTCTGGGGCCAACGTCCTGACTTTC.